This T cell receptor (beta chain) was recovered during a study of T cells in Graves' hyperthyroidism and ophthalmopathy. Participants, patients aged 18 to 65, had newly diagnosed hyperthyroidism with a duration under 2 months. PBMCs were derived from around 10 ml fresh peripheral blood. Template material for amplifying TCR beta CDR3 regions consisted of RNA transcripts. Initially, a first-round RT-PCR of the TCR CDR3 employed the HTBI primer set. MiXCR, run by TCRdb on the multiplex PCR reads, gives a single entry per CDR3 protein. This sample has more than 350,000 distinct CDR3 sequences, with approximately 18% found just once. This clonotype appeared many times. No antigen is known for it. Study-wide results and caveats: Among clonotypes expanded in thyroid above 0.001, most were also found in blood.

After removal of 5 bases from V and 2 bases from J, the junction contained 7 bases not matched to a gene. There are 15 residues in the CDR3. This chain links TRBV12-3 or TRBV12-4 with TRBJ2-5; TRBD2 matches 8 bases. The sequencing input was blood. The sequence came from a woman in her 30s with Graves' hyperthyroidism that later progressed to Graves' ophthalmopathy. CDR3 bases: TGTGCCAGCAGTGTTTTAGCGGGGAGGCAAGAGACCCAGTACTTC. It yields the protein CASSVLAGRQETQYF.